These 3 T cell receptor beta chains share one sample of origin, sequenced in a study of T cell responses to AZD1222 COVID-19 vaccine. The repertoire was sequenced with immunoSEQ multiplex PCR; TCRdb's copy has only in-frame clones and lacks some. The data contain 100,000 or so clones, around 89% of them singletons. This sample comprised peripheral blood, obtained on day 0 of AZD1222 vaccination. These receptors came from an adult in good health.

The chain employs TRBV11-2 and TRBJ1-5; 7 bases align to TRBD1. V lost 1 base and J lost 5; bases outside the gene matches: 8. This CDR3 has 16 amino acids. Germline CDR1 reads SGHAT; CDR2 reads FQNNGV. This CDR3 reads CASSLGNRQGDQPQHF. The CDR3 nucleotides are TGTGCCAGCAGCTTAGGCAACCGACAGGGTGATCAGCCCCAGCATTTT.

This chain links TRBV9 with TRBJ2-5; 8 bases align to TRBD1. V gave up 2 bases and J gave up 2 bases; unmatched junction bases: 5. Germline V CDR1 and CDR2: SGDLS, YYNGEE. The CDR3 covers 15 residues. The CDR3 here is CASSVGQGIQETQYF. CDR3 coding DNA: TGTGCCAGCAGCGTCGGACAGGGAATTCAAGAGACCCAGTACTTC.

V gene TRBV2 combines with J gene TRBJ2-5, with a tentative D call TRBD1 (5 bases). The CDR3 covers 14 residues. The germline gives CDR1 SNHLY, CDR2 FYNNEI. V was shortened by 5 bases and J by 2 bases, with 12 bases between the two germline ends. Here the CDR3 DNA reads TGTGCCAGCAGTCCGACAGATGATCAAGAGACCCAGTACTTC. It yields the protein CASSPTDDQETQYF. The full variable domain, rest sourced from reference TRBV2 and TRBJ2-5, is EPEVTQTPSHQVTQMGQEVILRCVPISNHLYFYWYRQILGQKVEFLVSFYNNEISEKSEIFDDQFSVERPDGSNFTLKIRSTKLEDSAMYFCASSPTDDQETQYFGPGTRLLVL.